The TCR beta chain described here comes from a study of T-cell memory formation after mild COVID-19 (dated by TCRdb to about 2021). Concerning the study at large: Most TCR sequence clusters were specific to one of the two donors. The cohort was made up of two young adult volunteers, one female and one male, who were previously healthy. T-cell clones expanding and contracting after mild COVID-19 in a couple of donors were tracked by longitudinal TCRalpha and TCRbeta repertoire sequencing. The paper's findings and limits, for the study overall: From day 15 to 85, contracting clones showed balanced CD4/CD8 phenotypes, whereas a second wave of clones that expanded from day 15 to 37 leaned towards CD4+. Contracting CD4+ clones were found mainly in CM and EM memory subsets, while CD8+ clones were enriched in EMRA. SARS-CoV-2 specificity of the second-wave clones peaking on day 37 was not confirmed. Only two mild cases were covered in the study, and larger cohorts including severe cases with pre-infection samples were considered necessary. Some responding clones were detected in pre-infection memory, suggesting pre-existing cross-reactive memory T cells joined the SARS-CoV-2 response.

This clonotype was seen only a few times. The specificity of this receptor is unknown. Nothing much larger sits one base from this clone, and base qualities are not available. From the cysteine up to the phenylalanine, the CDR3 has a length of 16 residues. The retained sequence is limited to the CDR3, 48 bases, with the frame set at the first base. The germline V end is reduced by 0 bases and the J end by 3 bases; junction bases left unmatched: 8. CDR1 and CDR2 (DFQATT, SNEGSKA) derive from the germline V gene (reference sequence). PBMCs were isolated by Ficoll-Paque density gradient centrifugation. These reads were obtained on an Illumina NovaSeq 6000. Using 5'RACE with constant-segment primers, TCRalpha and TCRbeta cDNA libraries were constructed, with sample barcodes and unique molecular identifiers added in the process. Trizol reagent was used to extract RNA from every sample. The libraries were amplified in two PCR steps, and the second step added a second sample barcode and Illumina TruSeq adapters. Sequencing of libraries was performed on an Illumina NovaSeq with 2 x 150 bp paired-end reads. The paper's data handling went like this. The reads were demultiplexed and collapsed into UMI-guided consensus sequences using migec v1.2.7. With mixcr v2.1.11, UMI consensuses were aligned to TRA and TRB V and J templates and assembled into clonotypes. Clonotypes were classified as expanded or contracted when called significant by both edgeR and NoisET, with noise models trained on biological replicates. For edgeR calls, the thresholds were a false discovery rate-adjusted p below 0.01 and a log2 fold-change of 1. As an exploratory analysis of dynamics, max-normalized trajectories of the 1000 most abundant clonotypes were examined with PCA combined with hierarchical clustering. Separately sequenced CD4+ and CD8+ repertoires were used to assign the CD4 or CD8 phenotype of responding clones. The public reads were reanalyzed by TCRdb: fastp trimming at Q25, MiXCR alignment, in-frame beta chains only. Each record represents a unique CDR3 protein, reported with the most common genes and DNA among its rows. The authors' filters were not applied to this entry. The sample has about 130,000 distinct CDR3 sequences on record, roughly 6% of them singletons. The ten largest clones represent under 2.5% of the sample.

The rearrangement joined TRBV20-1 to TRBJ2-1; the central 7 bases match TRBD1. This TCR derives from an adult woman who had mild COVID-19 (a few samples of this study predate the infection). The sample titles of this study are shuffled in the database, so cell type and time point are left out; the donor was told from shared clones. The source material was PBMCs or a T cell subset sorted from them (not recorded which). The sequenced DNA: TGCAGTGCTAGAGATCGCAGACAGGGTCGCTACAATGAGCAGTTCTTC. Its protein reads: CSARDRRQGRYNEQFF.